This is a list of T cell receptor beta chains from one sample in a study of T cell responses to AZD1222 COVID-19 vaccine. Measured with immunoSEQ multiplex PCR; TCRdb has only the in-frame clones, and not every one. The sample lists over 100,000 clones, roughly 90% occurring once. The sequencing used peripheral blood, collected 28 days after the second AZD1222 dose. Receptor source: an adult who received the AZD1222 COVID-19 vaccine. The CDR3 runs from the conserved cysteine through the conserved F or W. The D gene is left open where the match is weak.

-	TRBJ1-1	TRBV28	CASSLSKHEAFF	TGTGCCAGCAGTTTGTCGAAACATGAAGCTTTCTTT
-	TRBJ2-1	TRBV5-6	CASSVQGVNEQFF	TGTGCCAGCAGCGTCCAGGGTGTCAATGAGCAGTTCTTC
-	TRBJ2-7	TRBV19	CASSIGTNTAYEQYF	TGTGCCAGTAGTATCGGGACAAACACTGCCTACGAGCAGTACTTC
TRBD1	TRBJ2-7	TRBV5-4	CASSLGTGGTYEQYF	TGTGCCAGCAGCTTGGGGACAGGGGGAACCTACGAGCAGTACTTC
-	TRBJ1-1	TRBV18	CASSRVGITAFF	TGTGCCAGCTCACGGGTGGGCATAACAGCTTTCTTT
-	TRBJ1-5	TRBV6-5	CASRREGNQPQHF	TGTGCCAGCAGGAGGGAGGGAAATCAGCCCCAGCATTTT
-	TRBJ1-1	TRBV29-1	CSGGQTGTEAFF	TGCAGCGGTGGACAAACGGGCACTGAAGCTTTCTTT
-	TRBJ1-6	TRBV3-1/TRBV3-2	CASSQAGAFHF	TGTGCCAGCAGCCAAGCGGGGGCGTTCCACTTT
-	TRBJ2-7	TRBV7-2	CASTRDFSYEQYF	TGTGCCAGCACCCGGGACTTTTCCTACGAGCAGTACTTC
-	TRBJ2-7	TRBV28	CASSPYTYEQYF	TGTGCCAGCAGTCCTTATACTTACGAGCAGTACTTC
TRBD1	TRBJ2-5	TRBV4-1	CASSQAGQGSTQYF	TGCGCCAGCAGCCAAGCAGGACAGGGCTCGACCCAGTACTTC
-	TRBJ1-5	TRBV30	CAWSEGPSNQPQHF	TGTGCCTGGAGTGAGGGACCGAGCAATCAGCCCCAGCATTTT